The 17 T cell receptor beta chains below all came from one sample that was sequenced in a study of shared clonotypes between healthy human individuals. Method: immunoSEQ multiplex PCR; TCRdb's copy keeps in-frame clones and lacks some. This table holds 520,000 or so clones, approximately 85% found once. The specimen was PBMCs. The receptors stem from a woman aged 40 to 55 in good health. Some clones in this sample may be carry-over from other donors' samples.

This chain uses TRBV7-2 with TRBJ2-7; D perhaps matches TRBD1 (5 bases). This CDR3 is built from 13 residues. The V gene's germline CDR1 is SGHTA and CDR2 FQGNSA. Trimming took off 5 bases at V and 0 bases at J, with 8 bases between the two ends. The CDR3 is CASSQQASYEQYF. The CDR3 region has the DNA TGTGCCAGCAGCCAACAGGCCTCCTACGAGCAGTACTTC.

This clone was detected a few times. The chain uses TRBV15 and TRBJ2-5; maybe TRBD2 (6 bases). This CDR3 spans 16 amino acids. Germline V gene data show CDR1 as LNHNV and CDR2 as YYDKDF (reference sequence). Between the trimmed V and J ends, which lost 0 bases and 1 base, there was a span of 12 bases. CDR3 sequence: CATSREYGSGQETQYF. CDR3 nucleotide sequence: TGTGCCACCAGCAGAGAGTACGGTAGCGGCCAAGAGACCCAGTACTTC.

The chain is built from TRBV28 and TRBJ2-5; TRBD1 might be the D (5 bases). Germline V gene sequence: CDR1 MDHEN, CDR2 SYDVKM. The V and J ends lost 4 bases and 0 bases respectively, with 12 bases between them. CDR3 length: 15 amino acids. This chain's CDR3 is CASSSTTGNQETQYF. The CDR3 DNA follows: TGTGCCAGCAGTTCAACAACAGGAAACCAAGAGACCCAGTACTTC.

The chain uses TRBV7-2 and TRBJ2-7; 10 bases line up with TRBD1. CDR3 length: 15 amino acids. V dropped 5 bases and J dropped 3; count of bases not matched to a gene: 7. The V gene's germline CDR1 is SGHTA and CDR2 FQGNSA. Here the CDR3 reads CASSVGTGAGYEQYF. The DNA of the CDR3 is TGTGCCAGCAGCGTCGGGACAGGGGCTGGCTACGAGCAGTACTTC. The full variable domain, completed using reference TRBV7-2 and TRBJ2-7, is GAGVSQSPSNKVTEKGKDVELRCDPISGHTALYWYRQSLGQGLEFLIYFQGNSAPDKSGLPSDRFSAERTGGSVSTLTIQRTQQEDSAVYLCASSVGTGAGYEQYFGPGTRLTVT.

This clone appeared a single time. The rearrangement joins TRBV29-1 to TRBJ1-6, with 9 positions matching TRBD1. J was trimmed by 7 bases and V by 7 bases; bases with no gene match: 5. The CDR3 is 13 amino acids. Germline-derived CDR1 and CDR2 are SQVTM and ANQGSEA. CDR3 amino acids: CSATTGGNSPLHF. The CDR3 bases are TGCAGCGCTACGACAGGGGGGAATTCACCCCTCCACTTT.

V gene TRBV28 combines with J gene TRBJ1-3; possibly TRBD1 for D (5 bases). The CDR3 runs to 15 residues. Germline loops: CDR1 MDHEN, CDR2 SYDVKM. Trimming took 3 bases from V and 4 from J, leaving 13 bases between them. The CDR3 loop is CASSFSGTPGNTIYF. The CDR3, as DNA: TGTGCCAGCAGTTTCTCCGGGACCCCCGGAAACACCATATATTTT.

The rearrangement joins TRBV15 to TRBJ1-1; D call uncertain. Germline lookup yields CDR1 LNHNV and CDR2 YYDKDF (reference sequence). The CDR3 runs to 16 residues. Trimming left V 0 bases short and J 1 base short, with 12 bases between. CDR3: CATSRDNTGGNTEAFF. As DNA, the CDR3 is TGTGCCACCAGCAGAGATAACACCGGCGGGAACACTGAAGCTTTCTTT. Based on the CDR3 plus reference TRBV15 and TRBJ1-1, the full variable domain is DAMVIQNPRYQVTQFGKPVTLSCSQTLNHNVMYWYQQKSSQAPKLLFHYYDKDFNNEADTPDNFQSRRPNTSFCFLDIRSPGLGDTAMYLCATSRDNTGGNTEAFFGQGTRLTVV.

This chain joins TRBV5-4 and TRBJ1-4; D is possibly TRBD1 (6 bases). The V gene's germline CDR1 is SGHNT and CDR2 YYREEE (reference sequence). The CDR3 loop spans 16 amino acids. Trimming left V 4 bases short and J 4 bases short, with 17 bases between. CDR3 in amino acids: CASSQRKTGGNEKLFF. The DNA of the CDR3 is TGTGCCAGCAGCCAAAGAAAGACAGGTGGTAATGAAAAACTGTTTTTT.

The CDR3 nucleotides are TGTGCCAGTGATCAGGGGGTGAACACTGAAGCTTTCTTT. It is translated as CASDQGVNTEAFF. V usage is TRBV19 and J usage is TRBJ1-1; 7 bases align to TRBD1. Per the germline V gene, CDR1 is LNHDA and CDR2 is SQIVND (reference sequence). The CDR3 has 13 amino acids. V dropped 8 bases and J dropped 0; count of bases not matched to a gene: 3.

The rearrangement links TRBV28 to TRBJ2-3; 8 positions agree with TRBD2. There are 16 residues in the CDR3. CDR1 is MDHEN and CDR2 is SYDVKM in the germline V gene. With 4 bases clipped from V and 2 bases from J, the junction kept 8 bases outside the gene matches. In DNA, the CDR3 is TGTGCCAGCAGTTATCCCAGCGGGAGTGCCACAGATACGCAGTATTTT. Translating gives CASSYPSGSATDTQYF. Full variable domain (missing parts from reference TRBV28 and TRBJ2-3): DVKVTQSSRYLVKRTGEKVFLECVQDMDHENMFWYRQDPGLGLRLIYFSYDVKMKEKGDIPEGYSVSREKKERFSLILESASTNQTSMYLCASSYPSGSATDTQYFGPGTRLTVL.

J is TRBJ2-5 and V is TRBV28; 8 bases align to TRBD1. The germline gives CDR1 MDHEN, CDR2 SYDVKM. The CDR3 spans 15 residues. J gave up 3 bases and V 6 bases, and 9 bases lay outside the gene matches. This chain's CDR3 is CASSGYGTGEETQYF. The CDR3 coding sequence is TGTGCCAGCAGCGGGTACGGGACAGGAGAAGAGACCCAGTACTTC.

The rearrangement uses TRBV7-2 and TRBJ1-5, with D tentatively TRBD1 (6 bases). The CDR3 spans 15 residues. Germline assignment: CDR1 SGHTA and CDR2 FQGNSA. V lost 2 bases and J lost 2, with 10 bases in between. CDR3 sequence reads: CASSLPRGGNQPQHF. CDR3 bases: TGTGCCAGCAGCTTACCCAGGGGTGGCAATCAGCCCCAGCATTTT.

This chain connects TRBV5-5 to TRBJ2-7; D might be TRBD1 (5 bases). Germline V lookup: CDR1 SGHKS, CDR2 YYEKEE (reference sequence). The CDR3 is made up of 15 amino acids. The germline V and J ends were trimmed by 4 bases and 2 bases, with 16 bases remaining between them. The CDR3 region is CASSTPKGPPYEQYF. The CDR3 nucleotides are TGTGCCAGCAGCACCCCCAAGGGGCCGCCCTACGAGCAGTACTTC.

This chain uses TRBV2 with TRBJ1-5, with 8 bases fitting TRBD1. The V segment lost 7 bases and the J segment 6 bases; nucleotides outside the gene matches: 11. CDR1 is SNHLY, CDR2 FYNNEI, per germline. The CDR3 contains 15 residues. CDR3 region: CASTGGTGSSQPQHF. CDR3 nucleotides: TGTGCCAGCACTGGGGGGACAGGCAGTAGTCAGCCCCAGCATTTT.

The chain is built from TRBV6-1 and TRBJ2-1; 9 positions match TRBD1. CDR3 size: 16 residues. Germline-derived CDR1 and CDR2 are MNHNS and SASEGT. The J segment lost 0 bases and the V segment lost 4 bases, leaving 4 bases of the junction unmatched. The CDR3 bases are TGTGCCAGCAGTGCGGGACAGGGAGCCTCCTACAATGAGCAGTTCTTC. It codes for CASSAGQGASYNEQFF.

As regards this clone: A much bigger clone sits one base away, suggesting this may be a read error. In the same sample, other DNA sequences code for this CDR3. V and J are TRBV5-4 and TRBJ2-1, with no clear D. Germline V gene lookup returns CDR1 SGHNT and CDR2 YYREEE (reference sequence). The V gene lost 3 bases and the J gene lost 4 bases, with 2 bases spanning the gap. The CDR3 sequence is 11 residues long. In DNA form, the CDR3 reads TGTGCCAGCAGCTCTTACAATGAGCAGTTCTTC. Protein sequence: CASSSYNEQFF.

V gene TRBV19 combines with J gene TRBJ2-1; 10 bases align to TRBD1. CDR1 and CDR2 (germline): LNHDA, SQIVND (reference sequence). Losses at the gene ends were 7 bases for V and 5 bases for J; bases not matched to a gene: 5. This CDR3 contains 14 residues. This chain's CDR3 is CASNRQGAHNEQFF. CDR3 bases: TGTGCCAGTAATCGACAGGGGGCCCACAATGAGCAGTTCTTC.